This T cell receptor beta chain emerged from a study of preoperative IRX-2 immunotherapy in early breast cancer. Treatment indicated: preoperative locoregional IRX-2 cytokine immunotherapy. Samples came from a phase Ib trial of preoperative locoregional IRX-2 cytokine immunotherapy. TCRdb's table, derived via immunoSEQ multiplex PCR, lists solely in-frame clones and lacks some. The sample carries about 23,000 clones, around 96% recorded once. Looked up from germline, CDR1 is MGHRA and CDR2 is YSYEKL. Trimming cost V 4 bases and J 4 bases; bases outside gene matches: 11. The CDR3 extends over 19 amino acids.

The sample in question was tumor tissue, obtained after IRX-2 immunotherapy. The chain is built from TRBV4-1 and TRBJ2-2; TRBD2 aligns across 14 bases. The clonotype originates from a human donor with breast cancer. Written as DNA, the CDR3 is TGCGCCAGCAGCCCGGCCGGGACTAGCGGGAGAGATCCCACCGGGGAGCTGTTTTTT. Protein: CASSPAGTSGRDPTGELFF.